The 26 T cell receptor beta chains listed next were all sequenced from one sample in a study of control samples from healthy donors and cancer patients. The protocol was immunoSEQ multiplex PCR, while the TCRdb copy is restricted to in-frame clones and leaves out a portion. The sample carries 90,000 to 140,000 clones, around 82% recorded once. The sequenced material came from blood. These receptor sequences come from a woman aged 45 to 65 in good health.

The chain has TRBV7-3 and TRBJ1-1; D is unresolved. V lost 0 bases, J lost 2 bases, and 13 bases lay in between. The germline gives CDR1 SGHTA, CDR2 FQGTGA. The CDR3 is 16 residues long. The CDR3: CASSLTEYGRNTEAFF. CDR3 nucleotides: TGTGCCAGCAGCTTAACGGAGTACGGCAGAAACACTGAAGCTTTCTTT.

CDR3 protein: CASSLTGQVGTEAFF. The DNA for the CDR3 is TGTGCCAGCAGTTTAACGGGGCAGGTGGGGACTGAAGCTTTCTTT. The chain is built from TRBV28 and TRBJ1-1, with a weak D call TRBD1 (5 bases). Germline CDR1 is MDHEN and CDR2 is SYDVKM. The CDR3 loop spans 15 amino acids. Trimming took off 2 bases at V and 5 bases at J, with 15 bases between the two ends.

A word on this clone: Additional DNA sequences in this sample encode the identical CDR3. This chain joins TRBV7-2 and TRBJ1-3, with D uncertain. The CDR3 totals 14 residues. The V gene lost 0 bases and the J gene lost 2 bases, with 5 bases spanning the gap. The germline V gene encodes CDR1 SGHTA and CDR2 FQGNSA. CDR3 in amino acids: CASSLAGTGNTIYF. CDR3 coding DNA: TGTGCCAGCAGCTTAGCAGGGACTGGAAACACCATATATTTT. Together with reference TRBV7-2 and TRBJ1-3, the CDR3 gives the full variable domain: GAGVSQSPSNKVTEKGKDVELRCDPISGHTALYWYRQSLGQGLEFLIYFQGNSAPDKSGLPSDRFSAERTGGSVSTLTIQRTQQEDSAVYLCASSLAGTGNTIYFGEGSWLTVV.

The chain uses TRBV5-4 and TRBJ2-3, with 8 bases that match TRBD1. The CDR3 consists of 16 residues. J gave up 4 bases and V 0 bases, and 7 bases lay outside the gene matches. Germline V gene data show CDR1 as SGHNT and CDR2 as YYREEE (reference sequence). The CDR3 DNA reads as TGTGCCAGCAGCTTGGGGGCAGGGGGCTGGCCAGATACGCAGTATTTT. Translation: CASSLGAGGWPDTQYF.

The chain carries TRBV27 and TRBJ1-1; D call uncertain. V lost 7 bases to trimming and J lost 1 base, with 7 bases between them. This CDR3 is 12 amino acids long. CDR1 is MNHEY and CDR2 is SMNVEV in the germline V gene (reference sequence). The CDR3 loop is CASIDPNTEAFF. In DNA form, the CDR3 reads TGTGCCAGCATAGACCCGAACACTGAAGCTTTCTTT.

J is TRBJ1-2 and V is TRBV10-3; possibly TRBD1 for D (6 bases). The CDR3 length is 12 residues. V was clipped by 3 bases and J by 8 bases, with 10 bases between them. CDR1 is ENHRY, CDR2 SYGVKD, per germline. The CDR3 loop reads CAISDRGSGYTF. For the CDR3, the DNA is TGTGCCATCAGTGACAGGGGATCAGGCTACACCTTC.

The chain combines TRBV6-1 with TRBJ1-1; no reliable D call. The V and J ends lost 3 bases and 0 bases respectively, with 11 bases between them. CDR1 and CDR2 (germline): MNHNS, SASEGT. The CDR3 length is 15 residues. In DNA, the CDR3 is TGTGCCAGCAGTGACCCGGGATTCATGAACACTGAAGCTTTCTTT. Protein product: CASSDPGFMNTEAFF.

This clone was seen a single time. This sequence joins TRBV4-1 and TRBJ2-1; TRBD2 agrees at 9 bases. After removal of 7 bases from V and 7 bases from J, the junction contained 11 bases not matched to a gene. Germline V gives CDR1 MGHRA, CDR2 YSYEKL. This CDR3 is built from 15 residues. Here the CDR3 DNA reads TGCGCCAGCAAAACTCCGGGACTAGCTTTAAATGAGCAGTTCTTC. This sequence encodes CASKTPGLALNEQFF.

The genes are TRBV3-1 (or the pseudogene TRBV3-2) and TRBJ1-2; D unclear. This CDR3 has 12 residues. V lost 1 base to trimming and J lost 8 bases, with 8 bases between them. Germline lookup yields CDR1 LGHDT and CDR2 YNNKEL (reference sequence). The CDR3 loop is CASSQVLKGYTF. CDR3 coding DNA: TGTGCCAGCAGCCAAGTATTGAAGGGCTACACCTTC.

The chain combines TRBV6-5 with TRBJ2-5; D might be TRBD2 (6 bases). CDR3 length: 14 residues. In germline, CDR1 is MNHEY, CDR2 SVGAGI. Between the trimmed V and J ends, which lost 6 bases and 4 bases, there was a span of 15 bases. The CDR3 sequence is CASRSGLGGETQYF. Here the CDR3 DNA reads TGTGCCAGCAGGAGCGGACTGGGGGGAGAGACCCAGTACTTC.

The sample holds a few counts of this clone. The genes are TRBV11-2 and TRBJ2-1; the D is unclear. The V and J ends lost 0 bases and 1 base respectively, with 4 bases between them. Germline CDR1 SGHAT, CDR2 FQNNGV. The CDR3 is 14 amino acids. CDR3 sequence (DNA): TGTGCCAGCAGCTTAGAGCGGTCCTACAATGAGCAGTTCTTC. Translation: CASSLERSYNEQFF. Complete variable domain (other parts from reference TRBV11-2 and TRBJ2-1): EAGVAQSPRYKIIEKRQSVAFWCNPISGHATLYWYQQILGQGPKLLIQFQNNGVVDDSQLPKDRFSAERLKGVDSTLKIQPAKLEDSAVYLCASSLERSYNEQFFGPGTRLTVL.

CDR3 DNA: TGCGCCAGCCAACAGGGAGCTAATGAAAAACTGTTTTTT. Its translation is CASQQGANEKLFF. V and J are TRBV5-1 and TRBJ1-4, with D maybe TRBD1 (6 bases). The CDR3 extends over 13 amino acids. CDR1 is SGHRS, CDR2 YFSETQ, per germline. The germline V and J ends were trimmed by 7 bases and 3 bases, with 10 bases remaining between them. Based on the CDR3 plus reference TRBV5-1 and TRBJ1-4, the full variable domain is KAGVTQTPRYLIKTRGQQVTLSCSPISGHRSVSWYQQTPGQGLQFLFEYFSETQRNKGNFPGRFSGRQFSNSRSEMNVSTLELGDSALYLCASQQGANEKLFFGSGTQLSVL.

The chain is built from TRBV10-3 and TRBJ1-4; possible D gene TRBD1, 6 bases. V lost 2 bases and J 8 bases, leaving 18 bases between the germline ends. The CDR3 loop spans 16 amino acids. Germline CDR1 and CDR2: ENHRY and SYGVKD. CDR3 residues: CAISEPTSGAPEKLFF. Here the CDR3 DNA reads TGTGCCATCAGTGAGCCGACCTCGGGGGCGCCGGAAAAACTGTTTTTT.

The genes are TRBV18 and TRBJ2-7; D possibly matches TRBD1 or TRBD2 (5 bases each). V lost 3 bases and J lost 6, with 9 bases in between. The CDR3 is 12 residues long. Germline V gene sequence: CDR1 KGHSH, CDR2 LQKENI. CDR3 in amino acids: CASSPTGGEQYF. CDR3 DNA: TGTGCCAGCTCACCCACAGGAGGCGAGCAGTACTTC.

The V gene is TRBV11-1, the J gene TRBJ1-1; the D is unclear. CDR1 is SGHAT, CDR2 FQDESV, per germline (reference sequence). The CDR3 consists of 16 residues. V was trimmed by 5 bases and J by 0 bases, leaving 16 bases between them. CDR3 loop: CASSPDPGRLNTEAFF. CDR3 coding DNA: TGTGCCAGCAGCCCGGATCCGGGCAGATTGAACACTGAAGCTTTCTTT.

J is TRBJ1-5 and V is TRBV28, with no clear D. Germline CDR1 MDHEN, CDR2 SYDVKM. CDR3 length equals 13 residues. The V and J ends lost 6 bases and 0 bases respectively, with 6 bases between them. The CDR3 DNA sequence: TGTGCCAGCAGGATAAATAGCAATCAGCCCCAGCATTTT. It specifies CASRINSNQPQHF.

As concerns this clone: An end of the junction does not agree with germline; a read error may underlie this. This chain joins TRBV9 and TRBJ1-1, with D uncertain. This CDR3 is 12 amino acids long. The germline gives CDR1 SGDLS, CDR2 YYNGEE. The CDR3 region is CASSKLTRGPLF. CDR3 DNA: TGTGCCAGCAGCAAACTGACCCGTGGACCCCTTTTT.

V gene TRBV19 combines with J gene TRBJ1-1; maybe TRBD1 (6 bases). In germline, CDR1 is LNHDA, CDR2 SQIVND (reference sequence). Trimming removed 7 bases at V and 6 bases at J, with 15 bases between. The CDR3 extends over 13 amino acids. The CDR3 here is CASNQGRIPEAFF. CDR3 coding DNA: TGTGCCAGTAACCAGGGGCGCATCCCTGAAGCTTTCTTT.

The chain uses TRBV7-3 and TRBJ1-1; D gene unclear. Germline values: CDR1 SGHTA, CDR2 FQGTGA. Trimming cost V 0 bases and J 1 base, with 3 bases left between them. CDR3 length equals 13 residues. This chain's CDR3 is CASSLTENTEAFF. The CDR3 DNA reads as TGTGCCAGCAGCTTAACAGAGAACACTGAAGCTTTCTTT.

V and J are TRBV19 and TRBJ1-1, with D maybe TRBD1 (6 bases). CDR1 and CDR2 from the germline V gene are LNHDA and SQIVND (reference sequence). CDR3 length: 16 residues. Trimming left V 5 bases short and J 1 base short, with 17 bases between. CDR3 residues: CASSLSGARKNTEAFF. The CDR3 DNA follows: TGTGCCAGTAGTCTCTCAGGGGCGAGAAAGAACACTGAAGCTTTCTTT.

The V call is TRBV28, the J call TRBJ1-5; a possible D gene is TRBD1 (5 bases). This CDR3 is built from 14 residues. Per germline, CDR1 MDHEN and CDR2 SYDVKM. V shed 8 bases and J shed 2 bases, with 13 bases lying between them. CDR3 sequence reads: CASVLDTRNQPQHF. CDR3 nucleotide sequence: TGTGCCAGCGTCCTGGACACGCGCAATCAGCCCCAGCATTTT.

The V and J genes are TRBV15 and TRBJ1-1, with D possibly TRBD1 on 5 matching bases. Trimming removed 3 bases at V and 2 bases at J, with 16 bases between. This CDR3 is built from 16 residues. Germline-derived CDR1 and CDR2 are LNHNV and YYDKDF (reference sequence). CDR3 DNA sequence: TGTGCCACCAGCAGGGCAAGACAGAAAATTAACACTGAAGCTTTCTTT. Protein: CATSRARQKINTEAFF.

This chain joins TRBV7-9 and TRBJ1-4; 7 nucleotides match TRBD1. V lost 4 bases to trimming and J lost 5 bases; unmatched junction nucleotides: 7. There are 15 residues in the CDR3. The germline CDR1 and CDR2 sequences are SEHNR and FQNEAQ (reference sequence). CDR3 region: CASSSRQGENEKLFF. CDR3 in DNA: TGTGCCAGCAGCTCCCGACAGGGCGAGAATGAAAAACTGTTTTTT.

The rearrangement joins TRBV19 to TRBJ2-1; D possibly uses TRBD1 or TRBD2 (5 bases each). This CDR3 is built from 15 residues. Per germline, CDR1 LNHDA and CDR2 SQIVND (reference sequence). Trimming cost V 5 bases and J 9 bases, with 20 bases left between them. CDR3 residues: CASSLTTGPGTEQFF. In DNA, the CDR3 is TGTGCCAGTAGTTTAACGACGGGACCAGGGACTGAGCAGTTCTTC.

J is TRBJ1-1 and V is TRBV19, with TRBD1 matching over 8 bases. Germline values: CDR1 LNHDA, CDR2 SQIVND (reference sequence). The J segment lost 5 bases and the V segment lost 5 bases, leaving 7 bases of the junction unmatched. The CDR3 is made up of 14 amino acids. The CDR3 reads CASSYRGARTEAFF. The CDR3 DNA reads TGTGCCAGTAGTTACAGGGGGGCGCGAACTGAAGCTTTCTTT.

The CDR3 loop is CASSSGYYGYTF. As DNA, the CDR3 is TGTGCCAGCAGCTCAGGCTACTATGGCTACACCTTC. The chain combines TRBV7-9 with TRBJ1-2; no clear D. The V end lost 4 bases, the J end lost 3 bases, and 6 bases lay between the germline ends. The CDR3 runs to 12 residues. Germline CDR1 reads SEHNR; CDR2 reads FQNEAQ (reference sequence). The full variable domain, in which reference TRBV7-9 and TRBJ1-2 provide the parts outside the CDR3, is DTGVSQNPRHKITKRGQNVTFRCDPISEHNRLYWYRQTLGQGPEFLTYFQNEAQLEKSRLLSDRFSAERPKGSFSTLEIQRTEQGDSAMYLCASSSGYYGYTFGSGTRLTVV.